This T cell receptor (beta chain) is drawn from a study of post-analysis software for immune sequencing data. Study in general: Relapsing-remitting, secondary progressive and progressive-relapsing multiple sclerosis courses were included. The study's findings and limits: The normalized Chao1 diversity of multiple sclerosis patients was significantly lower than that of controls. Batch-matched samples strongly co-clustered by F measure. Four or five TRBV segments, including TRBV5-6, TRBV5-1 and TRBV20-1, were more frequent in patients than controls.

Built from TCR beta cDNA, the libraries had unique molecular identifiers in them. Input populations of roughly 0.95 to 10 million T cells gave rise to a few hundred thousand cDNA molecules. TCRdb re-called the PCR reads through MiXCR, storing one row per CDR3 protein. The sample consists of hundreds of thousands of distinct CDR3 sequences, approximately 50% of them appearing once. The CDR3 totals 16 residues. CDR1 is LGHNT, CDR2 FRNRAP, per germline. Trimming pared 0 bases from V and 2 bases from J, leaving 10 bases between. This clonotype was seen once. Its antigen is as yet unknown. J is TRBJ2-2 and V is TRBV12-5; no clear D. Sequenced material: blood. This TCR was recovered from a girl aged 10-17 years with multiple sclerosis. CDR3 sequence reads: CASGLVLDHNTGELFF. Here the CDR3 DNA reads TGTGCTAGTGGTTTGGTACTGGACCATAACACCGGGGAGCTGTTTTTT. Supplemented by reference TRBV12-5 and TRBJ2-2, the full variable domain reads DARVTQTPRHKVTEMGQEVTMRCQPILGHNTVFWYRQTMMQGLELLAYFRNRAPLDDSGMPKDRFSAEMPDATLATLKIQPSEPRDSAVYFCASGLVLDHNTGELFFGEGSRLTVL.